This TCR beta chain was sequenced for a study of blood T cells in healthy people across ages. Overall study findings and caveats: Age brought a roughly linear fall in TCR beta diversity measured per million T cells. Bulk PBMC profiling left naive and antigen-experienced comparisons inconclusive.

Germline V lookup: CDR1 SGDLS, CDR2 YYNGEE. There are 15 residues in the CDR3. Trimming removed 0 bases from V and 4 bases from J, with 14 bases in between. The table lists this clonotype with many counts. Its antigen is not known. The use of a sample-barcoded 5' primer and a J-beta primer mix characterized a second PCR of about 7 to 12 cycles. TCRdb recomputed calls from the 5' RACE reads with MiXCR, one row per CDR3 protein. The sample has some 1.5 million distinct CDR3 sequences, 25% to 30% seen once. The TCR originated in a woman aged 30 to 39 in good health. V usage is TRBV9 and J usage is TRBJ2-7; D is uncertain. Source material: blood. The CDR3 region has the DNA TGTGCCAGCAGCGTAGGAATGGGGAATGCTTACGAGCAGTACTTC. This encodes CASSVGMGNAYEQYF.